This TCR beta chain was profiled in a study of patients and donors after allogeneic stem cell transplantation. One entry per CDR3 protein results from TCRdb running MiXCR on the RT-PCR reads. The data show about a million distinct CDR3 sequences, over 15% seen once. This clonotype was counted only a few times. Per the germline V gene, CDR1 is KGHDR and CDR2 is SFDVKD. CDR3 size: 14 residues. Deletions cut 6 bases from V and 8 bases from J, with 18 bases between. The rearrangement links TRBV24-1 to TRBJ1-2; tentative D call: TRBD1 (6 bases). The TCR comes from a human donor who was either an allogeneic HSCT recipient or a stem cell or donor lymphocyte infusion donor (not recorded which). It is not recorded whose cells these are; they may come from a transplant donor. Sequencing was performed on blood, either unsorted or a sorted T cell fraction (not recorded which). Written as DNA, the CDR3 is TGTGCCACCAGTCCCGCCCGGCCCAGGGGCGGCTACACCTTC. Its translation is CATSPARPRGGYTF.